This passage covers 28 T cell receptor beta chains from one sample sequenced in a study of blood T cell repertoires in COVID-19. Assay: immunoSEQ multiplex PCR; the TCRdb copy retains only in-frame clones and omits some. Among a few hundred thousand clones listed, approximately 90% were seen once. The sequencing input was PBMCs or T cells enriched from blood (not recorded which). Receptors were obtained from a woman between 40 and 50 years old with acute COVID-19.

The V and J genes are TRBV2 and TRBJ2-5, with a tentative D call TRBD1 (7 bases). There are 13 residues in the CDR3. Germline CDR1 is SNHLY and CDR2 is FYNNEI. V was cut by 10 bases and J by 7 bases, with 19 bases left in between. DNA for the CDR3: TGTGCCACCGGGGGACAGTCTGGGGGGACCCAGTACTTC. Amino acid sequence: CATGGQSGGTQYF.

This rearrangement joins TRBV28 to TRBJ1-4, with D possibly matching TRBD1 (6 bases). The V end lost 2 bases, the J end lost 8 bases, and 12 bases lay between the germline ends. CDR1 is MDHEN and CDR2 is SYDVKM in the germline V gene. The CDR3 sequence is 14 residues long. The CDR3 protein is CASSLAGALEKLFF. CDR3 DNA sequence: TGTGCCAGCAGTTTAGCAGGGGCCCTAGAAAAACTGTTTTTT.

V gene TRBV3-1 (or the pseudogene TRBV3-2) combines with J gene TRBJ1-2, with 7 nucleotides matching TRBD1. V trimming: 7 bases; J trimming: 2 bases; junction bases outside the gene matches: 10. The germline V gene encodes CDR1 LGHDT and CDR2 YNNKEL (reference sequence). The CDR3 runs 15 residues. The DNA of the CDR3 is TGTGCCAGCACTAACCGGGACAGAGTAAACTATGGCTACACCTTC. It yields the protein CASTNRDRVNYGYTF.

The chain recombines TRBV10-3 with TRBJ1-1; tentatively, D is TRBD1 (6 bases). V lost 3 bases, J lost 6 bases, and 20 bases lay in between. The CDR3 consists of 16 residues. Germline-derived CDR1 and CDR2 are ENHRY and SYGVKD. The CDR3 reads CAISEAPGPRGSEAFF. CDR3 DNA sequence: TGTGCCATCAGTGAAGCCCCGGGCCCTAGGGGGTCTGAAGCTTTCTTT.

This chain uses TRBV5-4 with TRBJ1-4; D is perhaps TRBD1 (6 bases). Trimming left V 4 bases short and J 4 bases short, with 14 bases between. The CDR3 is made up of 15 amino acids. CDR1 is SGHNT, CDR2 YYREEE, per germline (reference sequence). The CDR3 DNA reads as TGTGCCAGCAGCCCTGACACAGGGATTAATGAAAAACTGTTTTTT. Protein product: CASSPDTGINEKLFF.

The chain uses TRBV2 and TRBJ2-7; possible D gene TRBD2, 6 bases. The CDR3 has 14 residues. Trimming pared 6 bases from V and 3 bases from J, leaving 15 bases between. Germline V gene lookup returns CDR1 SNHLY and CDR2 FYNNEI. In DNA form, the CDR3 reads TGTGCCAGCAGCGCTGACGGGACTTTCTACGAGCAGTACGTC. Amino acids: CASSADGTFYEQYV.

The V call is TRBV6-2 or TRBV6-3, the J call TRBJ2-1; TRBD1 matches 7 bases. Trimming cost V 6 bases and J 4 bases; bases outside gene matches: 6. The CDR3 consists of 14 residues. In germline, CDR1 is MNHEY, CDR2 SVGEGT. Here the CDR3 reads CASSPQGQYNEQFF. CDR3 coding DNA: TGTGCCAGCAGCCCGCAGGGACAGTACAATGAGCAGTTCTTC.

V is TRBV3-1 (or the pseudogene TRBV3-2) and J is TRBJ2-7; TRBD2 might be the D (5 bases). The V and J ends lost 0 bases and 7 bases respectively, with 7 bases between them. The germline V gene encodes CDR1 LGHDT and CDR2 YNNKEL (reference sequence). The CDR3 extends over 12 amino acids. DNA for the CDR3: TGTGCCAGCAGCCAAGACAGGACTGAGCAGTACTTC. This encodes CASSQDRTEQYF.

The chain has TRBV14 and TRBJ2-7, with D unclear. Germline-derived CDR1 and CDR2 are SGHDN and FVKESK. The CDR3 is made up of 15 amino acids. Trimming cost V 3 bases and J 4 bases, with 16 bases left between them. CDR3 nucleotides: TGTGCCAGCAGCCAGAGATATGGGCTCGGATACGAGCAGTACTTC. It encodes CASSQRYGLGYEQYF.

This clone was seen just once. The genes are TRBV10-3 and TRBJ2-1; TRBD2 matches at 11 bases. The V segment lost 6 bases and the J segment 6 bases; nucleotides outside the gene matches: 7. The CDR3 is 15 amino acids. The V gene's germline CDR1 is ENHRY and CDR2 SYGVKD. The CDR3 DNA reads TGTGCCATCAGAGCGGGACTAGCGGCACGCAATGAGCAGTTCTTC. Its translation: CAIRAGLAARNEQFF.

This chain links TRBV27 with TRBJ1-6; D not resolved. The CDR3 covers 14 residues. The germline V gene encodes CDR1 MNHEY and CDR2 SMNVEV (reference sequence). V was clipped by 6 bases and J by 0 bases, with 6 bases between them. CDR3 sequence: CASRAGSYNSPLHF. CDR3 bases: TGTGCCAGCAGGGCAGGCTCCTATAATTCACCCCTCCACTTT.

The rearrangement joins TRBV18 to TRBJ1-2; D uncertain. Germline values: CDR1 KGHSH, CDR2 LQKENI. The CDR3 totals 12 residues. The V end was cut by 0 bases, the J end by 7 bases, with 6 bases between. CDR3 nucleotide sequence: TGTGCCAGCTCACCACCGGGCCTTGGCTACACCTTC. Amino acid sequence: CASSPPGLGYTF.

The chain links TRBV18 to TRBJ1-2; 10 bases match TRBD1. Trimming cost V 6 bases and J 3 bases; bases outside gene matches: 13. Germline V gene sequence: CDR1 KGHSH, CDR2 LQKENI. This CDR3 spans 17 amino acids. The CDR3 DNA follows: TGTGCCAGCTCCGGACAGGGGGTCCCTCCGATCCACTATGGCTACACCTTC. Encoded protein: CASSGQGVPPIHYGYTF.

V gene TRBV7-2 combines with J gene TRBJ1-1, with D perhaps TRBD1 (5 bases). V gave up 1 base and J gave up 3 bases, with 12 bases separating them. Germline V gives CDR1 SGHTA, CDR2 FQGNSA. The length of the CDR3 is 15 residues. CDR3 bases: TGTGCCAGCAGCTTAGTCGGGGGAGGGGACACTGAAGCTTTCTTT. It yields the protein CASSLVGGGDTEAFF. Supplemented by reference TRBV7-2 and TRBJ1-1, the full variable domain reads GAGVSQSPSNKVTEKGKDVELRCDPISGHTALYWYRQSLGQGLEFLIYFQGNSAPDKSGLPSDRFSAERTGGSVSTLTIQRTQQEDSAVYLCASSLVGGGDTEAFFGQGTRLTVV.

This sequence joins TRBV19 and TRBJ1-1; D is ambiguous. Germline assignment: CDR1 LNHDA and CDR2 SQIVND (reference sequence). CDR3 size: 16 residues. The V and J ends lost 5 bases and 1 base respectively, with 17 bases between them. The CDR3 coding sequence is TGTGCCAGTAGTCCCAGGAGGCGACCCTCGAACACTGAAGCTTTCTTT. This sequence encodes CASSPRRRPSNTEAFF. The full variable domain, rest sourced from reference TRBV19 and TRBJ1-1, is DGGITQSPKYLFRKEGQNVTLSCEQNLNHDAMYWYRQDPGQGLRLIYYSQIVNDFQKGDIAEGYSVSREKKESFPLTVTSAQKNPTAFYLCASSPRRRPSNTEAFFGQGTRLTVV.

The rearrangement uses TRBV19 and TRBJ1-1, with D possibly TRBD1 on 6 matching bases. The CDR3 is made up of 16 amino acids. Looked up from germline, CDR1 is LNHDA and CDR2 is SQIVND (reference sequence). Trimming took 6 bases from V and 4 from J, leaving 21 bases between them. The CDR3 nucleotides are TGTGCCAGTAGCAGGGTCGGGACATCGGGGGGCACTGAAGCTTTCTTT. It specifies CASSRVGTSGGTEAFF.

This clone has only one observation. DNA for the CDR3: TGTGCCAGCAGCGTAGTAGGGGGACAGGATGAAAAACTGTTTTTT. Translation: CASSVVGGQDEKLFF. The V gene is TRBV9, the J gene TRBJ1-4; 8 bases match TRBD1. CDR3 length equals 15 residues. CDR1 is SGDLS and CDR2 is YYNGEE in the germline V gene. The V gene end was trimmed by 0 bases and the J gene end by 6 bases; junction bases not matched to a gene: 4.

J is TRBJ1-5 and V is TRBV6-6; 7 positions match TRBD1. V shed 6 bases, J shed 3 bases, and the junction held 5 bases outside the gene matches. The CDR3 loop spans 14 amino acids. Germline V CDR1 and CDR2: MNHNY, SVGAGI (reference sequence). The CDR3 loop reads CASRPGQANQPQHF. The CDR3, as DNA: TGTGCCAGCAGACCCGGACAGGCCAATCAGCCCCAGCATTTT.

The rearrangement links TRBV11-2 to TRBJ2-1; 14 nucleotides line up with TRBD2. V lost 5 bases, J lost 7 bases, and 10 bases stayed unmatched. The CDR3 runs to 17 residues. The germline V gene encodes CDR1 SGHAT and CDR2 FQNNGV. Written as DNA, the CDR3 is TGTGCCAGCAGCCCCCGACTAGCGGGAGGGCCGGGGAATGAGCAGTTCTTC. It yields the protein CASSPRLAGGPGNEQFF.

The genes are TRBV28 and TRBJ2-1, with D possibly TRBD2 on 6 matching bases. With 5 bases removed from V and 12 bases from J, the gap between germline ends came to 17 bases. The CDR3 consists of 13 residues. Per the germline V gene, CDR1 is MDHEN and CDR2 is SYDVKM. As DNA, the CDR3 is TGTGCCAGCAGTAGATACAGGAGGGGTGGGCAGTTCTTC. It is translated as CASSRYRRGGQFF.

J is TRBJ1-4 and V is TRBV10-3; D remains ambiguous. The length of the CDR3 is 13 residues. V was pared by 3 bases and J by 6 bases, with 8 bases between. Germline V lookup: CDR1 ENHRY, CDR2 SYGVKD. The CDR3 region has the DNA TGTGCCATCAGTGAACTGGAGGATGAAAAACTGTTTTTT. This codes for CAISELEDEKLFF.

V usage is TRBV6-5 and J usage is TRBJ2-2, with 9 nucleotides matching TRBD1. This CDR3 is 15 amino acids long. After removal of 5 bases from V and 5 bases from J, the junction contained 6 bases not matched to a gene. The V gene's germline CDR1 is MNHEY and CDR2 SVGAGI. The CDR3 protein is CASSKQGALTGELFF. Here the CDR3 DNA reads TGTGCCAGCAGTAAACAGGGGGCGCTGACCGGGGAGCTGTTTTTT.

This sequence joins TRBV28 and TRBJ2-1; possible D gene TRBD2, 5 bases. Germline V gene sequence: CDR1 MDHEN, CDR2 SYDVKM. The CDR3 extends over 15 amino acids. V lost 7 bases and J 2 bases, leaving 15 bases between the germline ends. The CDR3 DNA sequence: TGTGCCAGCACCCCCACCGGGGTTCCCTACAATGAGCAGTTCTTC. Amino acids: CASTPTGVPYNEQFF.

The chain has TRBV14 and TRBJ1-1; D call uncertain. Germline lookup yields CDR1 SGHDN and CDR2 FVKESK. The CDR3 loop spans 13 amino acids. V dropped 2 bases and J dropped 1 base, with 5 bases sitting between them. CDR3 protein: CASSQQANTEAFF. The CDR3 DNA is TGTGCCAGCAGCCAACAGGCGAACACTGAAGCTTTCTTT.

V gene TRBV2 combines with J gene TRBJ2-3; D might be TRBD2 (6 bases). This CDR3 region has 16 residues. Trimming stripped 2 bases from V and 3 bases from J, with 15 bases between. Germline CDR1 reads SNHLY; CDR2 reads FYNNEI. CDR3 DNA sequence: TGTGCCAGCAGTGAACTCGGGGGAGTTACAACAGATACGCAGTATTTT. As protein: CASSELGGVTTDTQYF.

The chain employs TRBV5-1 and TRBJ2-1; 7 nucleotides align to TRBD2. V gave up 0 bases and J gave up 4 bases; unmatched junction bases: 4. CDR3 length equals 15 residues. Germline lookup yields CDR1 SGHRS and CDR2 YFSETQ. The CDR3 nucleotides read TGCGCCAGCAGCTTGGGGGCGGGAGAGTACAATGAGCAGTTCTTC. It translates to CASSLGAGEYNEQFF.

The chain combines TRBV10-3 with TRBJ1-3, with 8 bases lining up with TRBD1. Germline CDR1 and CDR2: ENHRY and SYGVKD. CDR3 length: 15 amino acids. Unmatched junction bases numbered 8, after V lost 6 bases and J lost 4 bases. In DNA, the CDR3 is TGTGCCATCAGGGGCGGACAGGGTTCCGGAAACACCATATATTTT. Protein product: CAIRGGQGSGNTIYF.

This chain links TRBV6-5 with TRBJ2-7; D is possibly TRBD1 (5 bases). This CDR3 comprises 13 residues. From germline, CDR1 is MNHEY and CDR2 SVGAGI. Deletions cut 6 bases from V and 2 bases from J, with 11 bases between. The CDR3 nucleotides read TGTGCCAGCAGAAAGACAGAAGCCTACGAGCAGTACTTC. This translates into CASRKTEAYEQYF.